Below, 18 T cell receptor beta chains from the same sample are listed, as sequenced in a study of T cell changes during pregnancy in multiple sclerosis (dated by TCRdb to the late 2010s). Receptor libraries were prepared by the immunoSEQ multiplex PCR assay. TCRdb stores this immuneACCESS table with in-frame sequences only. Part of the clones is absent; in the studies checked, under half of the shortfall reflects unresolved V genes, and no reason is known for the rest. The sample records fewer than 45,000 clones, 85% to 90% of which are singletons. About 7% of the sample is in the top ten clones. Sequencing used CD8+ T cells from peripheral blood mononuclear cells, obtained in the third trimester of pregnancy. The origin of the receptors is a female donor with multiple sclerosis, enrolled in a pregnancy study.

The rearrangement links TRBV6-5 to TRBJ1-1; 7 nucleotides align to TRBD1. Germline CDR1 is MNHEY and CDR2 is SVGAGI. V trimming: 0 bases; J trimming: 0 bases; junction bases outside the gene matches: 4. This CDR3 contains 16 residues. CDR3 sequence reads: CASSYSRDRMNTEAFF. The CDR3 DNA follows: TGTGCCAGCAGTTACTCGCGGGACAGAATGAACACTGAAGCTTTCTTT.

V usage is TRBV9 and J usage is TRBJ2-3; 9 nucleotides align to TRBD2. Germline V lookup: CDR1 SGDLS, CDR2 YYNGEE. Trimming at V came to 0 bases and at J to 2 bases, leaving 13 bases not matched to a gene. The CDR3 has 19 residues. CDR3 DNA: TGTGCCAGCAGCGTAGGACCTCGGGGGCTAGCGGGATACACAGATACGCAGTATTTT. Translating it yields CASSVGPRGLAGYTDTQYF.

The chain's CDR3 is CASSLSVSGTARYGYTF. The CDR3 nucleotides are TGTGCCAGCAGTTTATCGGTCTCCGGGACAGCCCGCTATGGCTACACCTTC. The chain is built from TRBV27 and TRBJ1-2, with 7 bases lining up with TRBD1. Germline CDR1 and CDR2: MNHEY and SMNVEV (reference sequence). The CDR3 length is 17 residues. J lost 4 bases, V lost 0 bases, and 11 bases had no gene match.

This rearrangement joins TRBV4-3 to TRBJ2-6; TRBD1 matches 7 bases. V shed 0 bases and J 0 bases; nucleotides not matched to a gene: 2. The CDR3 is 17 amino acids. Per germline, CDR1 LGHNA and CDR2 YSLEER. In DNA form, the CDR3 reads TGCGCCAGCAGCCAAGATGGGACAGTCTCTGGGGCCAACGTCCTGACTTTC. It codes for CASSQDGTVSGANVLTF.

Here the CDR3 reads CASSPDRDEAFF. In DNA, the CDR3 is TGTGCCAGCAGTCCGGACAGGGATGAAGCTTTCTTT. J is TRBJ1-1 and V is TRBV2, with 8 bases fitting TRBD1. Germline lookup yields CDR1 SNHLY and CDR2 FYNNEI. The CDR3 has 12 amino acids. The V gene end was trimmed by 5 bases and the J gene end by 7 bases; junction bases not matched to a gene: 3. Full variable domain (missing parts from reference TRBV2 and TRBJ1-1): EPEVTQTPSHQVTQMGQEVILRCVPISNHLYFYWYRQILGQKVEFLVSFYNNEISEKSEIFDDQFSVERPDGSNFTLKIRSTKLEDSAMYFCASSPDRDEAFFGQGTRLTVV.

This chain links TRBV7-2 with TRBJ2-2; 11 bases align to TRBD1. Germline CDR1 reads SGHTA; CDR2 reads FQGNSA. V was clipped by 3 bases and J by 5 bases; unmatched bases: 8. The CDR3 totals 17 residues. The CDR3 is CASSFRPDRGLTGELFF. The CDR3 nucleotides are TGTGCCAGCAGCTTTCGGCCGGACAGGGGGCTAACCGGGGAGCTGTTTTTT. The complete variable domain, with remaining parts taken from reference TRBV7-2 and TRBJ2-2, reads GAGVSQSPSNKVTEKGKDVELRCDPISGHTALYWYRQSLGQGLEFLIYFQGNSAPDKSGLPSDRFSAERTGGSVSTLTIQRTQQEDSAVYLCASSFRPDRGLTGELFFGEGSRLTVL.

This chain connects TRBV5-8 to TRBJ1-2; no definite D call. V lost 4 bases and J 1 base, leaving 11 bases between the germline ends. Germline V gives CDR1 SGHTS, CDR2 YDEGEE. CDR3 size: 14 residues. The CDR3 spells CASSVDGFNYGYTF. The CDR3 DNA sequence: TGTGCCAGCAGCGTGGACGGGTTTAACTATGGCTACACCTTC.

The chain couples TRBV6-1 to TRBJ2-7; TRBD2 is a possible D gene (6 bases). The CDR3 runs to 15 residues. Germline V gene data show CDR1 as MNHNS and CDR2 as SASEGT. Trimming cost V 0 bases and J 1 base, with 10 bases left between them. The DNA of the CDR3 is TGTGCCAGCAGTGAAGCGCAGGGAGGTTCCTACGAGCAGTACTTC. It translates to CASSEAQGGSYEQYF.

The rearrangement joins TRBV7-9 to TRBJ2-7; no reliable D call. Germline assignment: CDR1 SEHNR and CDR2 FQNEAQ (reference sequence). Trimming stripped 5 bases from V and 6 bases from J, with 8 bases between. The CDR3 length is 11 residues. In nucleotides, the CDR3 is TGTGCCAGCAGCCATCCGGGCGAGCAGTACTTC. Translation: CASSHPGEQYF.

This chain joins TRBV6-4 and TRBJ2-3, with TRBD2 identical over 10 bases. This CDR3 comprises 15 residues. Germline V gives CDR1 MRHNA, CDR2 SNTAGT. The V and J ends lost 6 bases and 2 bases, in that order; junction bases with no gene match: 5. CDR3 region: CASSQSGGATDTQYF. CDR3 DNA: TGTGCCAGCAGCCAAAGCGGGGGGGCCACAGATACGCAGTATTTT.

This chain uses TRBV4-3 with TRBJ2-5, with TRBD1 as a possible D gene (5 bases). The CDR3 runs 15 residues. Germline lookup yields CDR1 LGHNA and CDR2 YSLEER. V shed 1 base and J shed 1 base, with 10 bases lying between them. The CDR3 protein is CASSQVPDSQETQYF. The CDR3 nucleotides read TGCGCCAGCAGCCAAGTACCAGACAGCCAAGAGACCCAGTACTTC.

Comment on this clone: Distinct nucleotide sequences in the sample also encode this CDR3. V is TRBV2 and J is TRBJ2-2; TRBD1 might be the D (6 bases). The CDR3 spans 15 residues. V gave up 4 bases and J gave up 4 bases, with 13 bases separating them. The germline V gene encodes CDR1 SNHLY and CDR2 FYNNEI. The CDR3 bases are TGTGCCAGCAGTGTTGGACAGAGGGGCACCGGGGAGCTGTTTTTT. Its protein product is CASSVGQRGTGELFF.

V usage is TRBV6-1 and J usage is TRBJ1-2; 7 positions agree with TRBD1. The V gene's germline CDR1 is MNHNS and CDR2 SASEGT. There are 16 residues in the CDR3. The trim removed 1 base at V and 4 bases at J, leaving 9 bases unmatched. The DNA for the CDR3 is TGTGCCAGCAGTGAAGGTGTAGGACAGGCGACCTATGGCTACACCTTC. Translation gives CASSEGVGQATYGYTF.

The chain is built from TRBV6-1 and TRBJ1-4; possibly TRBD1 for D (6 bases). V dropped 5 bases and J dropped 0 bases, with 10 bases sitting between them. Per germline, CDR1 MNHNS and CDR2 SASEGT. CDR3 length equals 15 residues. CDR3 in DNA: TGTGCCAGCAGTACAGGGCCGGCAACTAATGAAAAACTGTTTTTT. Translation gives CASSTGPATNEKLFF.

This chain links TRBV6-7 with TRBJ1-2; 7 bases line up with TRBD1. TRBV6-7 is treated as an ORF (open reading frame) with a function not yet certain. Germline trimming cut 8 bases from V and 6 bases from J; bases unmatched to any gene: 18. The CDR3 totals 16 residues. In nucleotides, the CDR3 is TGTGCCAGCCAGACGAATTGGGCAGGGGGGATTCATGGCTACACCTTC. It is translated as CASQTNWAGGIHGYTF.

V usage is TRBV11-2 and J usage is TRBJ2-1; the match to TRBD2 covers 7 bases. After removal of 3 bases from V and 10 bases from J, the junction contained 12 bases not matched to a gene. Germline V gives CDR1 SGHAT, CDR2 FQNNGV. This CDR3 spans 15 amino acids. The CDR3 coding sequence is TGTGCCAGCAGCTTCCGAGGACTAGAGGCGATAGAGCAGTTCTTC. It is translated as CASSFRGLEAIEQFF.

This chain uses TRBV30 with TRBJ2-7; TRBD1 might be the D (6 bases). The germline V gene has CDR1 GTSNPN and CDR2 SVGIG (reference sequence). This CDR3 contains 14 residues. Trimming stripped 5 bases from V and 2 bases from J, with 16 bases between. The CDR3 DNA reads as TGTGCCTGGTTTAAACAGGGCTTCCCCTACGAGCAGTACTTC. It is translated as CAWFKQGFPYEQYF.

Here the CDR3 reads CASSLDGRYEQYF. For the CDR3, the DNA is TGTGCCAGCAGCTTAGATGGGAGGTACGAGCAGTACTTC. This chain uses TRBV11-2 with TRBJ2-7; weak D call: TRBD2 (6 bases). Germline assignment: CDR1 SGHAT and CDR2 FQNNGV. The CDR3 has 13 residues. With 0 bases removed from V and 4 bases from J, the gap between germline ends came to 7 bases.